Following are 2 T cell receptor beta chains from one sample sequenced in a study of cytomegalovirus exposure and HLA in healthy donors. Vbeta (60) and Jbeta (13) primers were used in the PCR. The table came from immunoSEQ multiplex PCR; TCRdb's copy has only in-frame clones and leaves some out. The sample has about 130,000 clones; about four fifths are singletons. The specimen sequenced was PBMCs. These receptors all stem from a man younger than 35 in good health and CMV-seronegative.

The chain employs TRBV7-2 and TRBJ2-5; 7 bases align to TRBD2. CDR1 is SGHTA and CDR2 is FQGNSA in the germline V gene. J gave up 3 bases and V 6 bases, and 13 bases lay outside the gene matches. CDR3 length: 16 residues. The chain's CDR3 is CASSPGLLSFEETQYF. As DNA, the CDR3 is TGTGCCAGCAGTCCGGGACTACTATCATTCGAAGAGACCCAGTACTTC.

The chain uses TRBV27 and TRBJ1-5; D is perhaps TRBD1 (6 bases). CDR1 is MNHEY, CDR2 SMNVEV, per germline (reference sequence). Trimming took off 3 bases at V and 7 bases at J, with 13 bases between the two ends. CDR3 size: 14 residues. The CDR3 sequence: CASSFSQGFQPQHF. CDR3 DNA sequence: TGTGCCAGCAGTTTTTCCCAGGGGTTCCAGCCCCAGCATTTT.